Listed below are T cell receptor beta chains from one sample, sequenced in a study of T cells in tuberculosis. Sequencing used immunoSEQ multiplex PCR; TCRdb keeps in-frame clones, though not all of them. The sample yields under 50,000 clones, approximately 94% seen once. The material was PBMCs, obtained at tuberculosis diagnosis. These receptors all come from an adult with tuberculosis. The CDR3 runs from the conserved cysteine through the conserved F or W. A D gene is named only where the DNA matches it firmly. Only some rows state a clone size, as once, few, many or a class for expanded clones.

cdr3_aa: CASSLDTEAFF
cdr3_nt: TGCGCCAGCAGCCTCGACACTGAAGCTTTCTTT
clone_size: once
v_call: TRBV5-1
d_call: -
j_call: TRBJ1-1

cdr3_aa: CASSLGVRTEAFF
cdr3_nt: TGTGCCAGCAGCTTAGGAGTCCGCACTGAAGCTTTCTTT
clone_size: -
v_call: TRBV7-6
d_call: -
j_call: TRBJ1-1

cdr3_aa: CATTTGGNSAGELFF
cdr3_nt: TGTGCCACAACAACAGGGGGCAATTCAGCCGGGGAGCTGTTTTTT
clone_size: once
v_call: TRBV15
d_call: TRBD1
j_call: TRBJ2-2

cdr3_aa: CAITSQGYGNTIYF
cdr3_nt: TGTGCCATCACATCCCAGGGTTATGGAAACACCATATATTTT
clone_size: -
v_call: TRBV10-3
d_call: -
j_call: TRBJ1-3

cdr3_aa: CASSSSPSAEAFF
cdr3_nt: TGTGCCAGCAGTTCTTCACCTAGCGCTGAAGCTTTCTTT
clone_size: -
v_call: TRBV6-6
d_call: -
j_call: TRBJ1-1

cdr3_aa: CASSPTRVGGYTF
cdr3_nt: TGTGCCAGCAGCCCCACCAGGGTGGGTGGCTACACCTTC
clone_size: -
v_call: TRBV11-2
d_call: -
j_call: TRBJ1-2

cdr3_aa: CASSWGTSGHTGELFF
cdr3_nt: TGTGCCAGCAGCTGGGGGACTAGCGGACACACCGGGGAGCTGTTTTTT
clone_size: once
v_call: TRBV7-2
d_call: TRBD2
j_call: TRBJ2-2

cdr3_aa: CASSPAGTGMEKLFF
cdr3_nt: TGCGCCAGCTCTCCCGCCGGGACAGGGATGGAAAAACTGTTTTTT
clone_size: -
v_call: TRBV10-2
d_call: TRBD1
j_call: TRBJ1-4

cdr3_aa: CASSFQQGSGHEQFF
cdr3_nt: TGTGCCAGCAGCTTCCAACAGGGGTCAGGGCATGAGCAGTTCTTC
clone_size: -
v_call: TRBV7-9
d_call: TRBD1
j_call: TRBJ2-1

cdr3_aa: CASSGHSNNQPQHF
cdr3_nt: TGTGCCAGCAGTGGCCACAGCAACAATCAGCCCCAGCATTTT
clone_size: -
v_call: TRBV2
d_call: -
j_call: TRBJ1-5

cdr3_aa: CASRSRVNTGELFF
cdr3_nt: TGTGCCAGCAGAAGCAGGGTGAACACCGGGGAGCTGTTTTTT
clone_size: -
v_call: TRBV6-5
d_call: -
j_call: TRBJ2-2

cdr3_aa: CASSVRQGADEAFF
cdr3_nt: TGCGCCAGCAGCGTTAGACAGGGGGCCGATGAAGCTTTCTTT
clone_size: -
v_call: TRBV5-1
d_call: TRBD1
j_call: TRBJ1-1

cdr3_aa: CAWGDFSGANVLTF
cdr3_nt: TGTGCCTGGGGTGACTTTTCTGGGGCCAACGTCCTGACTTTC
clone_size: -
v_call: TRBV30
d_call: -
j_call: TRBJ2-6

cdr3_aa: CASSLESGENYEQYF
cdr3_nt: TGTGCCAGCAGCTTGGAGTCGGGAGAAAACTACGAGCAGTACTTC
clone_size: -
v_call: TRBV5-5
d_call: -
j_call: TRBJ2-7

cdr3_aa: CASSPPGTAWGEKLFF
cdr3_nt: TGTGCCAGCTCACCACCCGGGACAGCCTGGGGGGAAAAACTGTTTTTT
clone_size: -
v_call: TRBV18
d_call: TRBD1
j_call: TRBJ1-4

cdr3_aa: CASSLQGLGNEKLFF
cdr3_nt: TGTGCCAGCAGCTTGCAGGGCTTAGGTAATGAAAAACTGTTTTTT
clone_size: -
v_call: TRBV5-8
d_call: -
j_call: TRBJ1-4

cdr3_aa: CASSKRTGNTGELFF
cdr3_nt: TGTGCCAGCAGCAAACGCACAGGGAACACCGGGGAGCTGTTTTTT
clone_size: -
v_call: TRBV21-1
d_call: -
j_call: TRBJ2-2

cdr3_aa: CASSQDFAREQYF
cdr3_nt: TGTGCCAGCAGCCAAGATTTTGCGAGGGAGCAGTACTTC
clone_size: -
v_call: TRBV14
d_call: -
j_call: TRBJ2-7

cdr3_aa: CASSQRFGQPNTEAFF
cdr3_nt: TGCGCCAGCAGCCAACGGTTCGGACAGCCGAACACTGAAGCTTTCTTT
clone_size: -
v_call: TRBV4-1
d_call: -
j_call: TRBJ1-1

cdr3_aa: CASRLGQGFLNYEQYF
cdr3_nt: TGTGCAAGTCGCCTCGGACAGGGGTTCCTAAACTACGAGCAGTACTTC
clone_size: -
v_call: TRBV12-2
d_call: -
j_call: TRBJ2-7

cdr3_aa: CASSHNDNQPQHF
cdr3_nt: TGTGCCAGCAGCCACAACGACAATCAGCCCCAGCATTTT
clone_size: -
v_call: TRBV6-6
d_call: -
j_call: TRBJ1-5

cdr3_aa: CASSRTLSSYEQYF
cdr3_nt: TGTGCCAGCAGTAGGACTTTGAGCTCCTACGAGCAGTACTTC
clone_size: once
v_call: TRBV6-5
d_call: -
j_call: TRBJ2-7

cdr3_aa: CASSPATGEKLFF
cdr3_nt: TGTGCCAGCTCACCAGCTACCGGGGAAAAACTGTTTTTT
clone_size: -
v_call: TRBV18
d_call: -
j_call: TRBJ1-4

cdr3_aa: CASSWAGTGGNEQFF
cdr3_nt: TGTGCCAGCAGCTGGGCCGGGACAGGGGGAAATGAGCAGTTCTTC
clone_size: -
v_call: TRBV7-2
d_call: TRBD1
j_call: TRBJ2-1

cdr3_aa: CASTDRGPYSNQPQHF
cdr3_nt: TGTGCCAGTACCGACAGGGGGCCTTATAGCAATCAGCCCCAGCATTTT
clone_size: -
v_call: TRBV19
d_call: TRBD1
j_call: TRBJ1-5

cdr3_aa: CASSIVGGPGELFF
cdr3_nt: TGTGCCAGTAGTATAGTCGGGGGTCCCGGGGAGCTGTTTTTT
clone_size: -
v_call: TRBV19
d_call: -
j_call: TRBJ2-2

cdr3_aa: CAWSVGDNQPQHF
cdr3_nt: TGTGCCTGGTCCGTCGGGGACAATCAGCCCCAGCATTTT
clone_size: -
v_call: TRBV30
d_call: -
j_call: TRBJ1-5

cdr3_aa: CAWIPPQGTLHF
cdr3_nt: TGTGCCTGGATCCCCCCCCAGGGAACCCTCCACTTT
clone_size: few
v_call: TRBV30
d_call: -
j_call: TRBJ1-6

cdr3_aa: CATSRGRASGYTF
cdr3_nt: TGTGCCACCAGCAGAGGGAGGGCCAGCGGCTACACCTTC
clone_size: -
v_call: TRBV15
d_call: -
j_call: TRBJ1-2

cdr3_aa: CASNQGSQRGSPLHF
cdr3_nt: TGTGCCAGCAACCAGGGAAGTCAGAGAGGATCACCCCTCCACTTT
clone_size: -
v_call: TRBV28
d_call: -
j_call: TRBJ1-6

cdr3_aa: CASSYGDRASTDTQYF
cdr3_nt: TGTGCCAGCAGTTACGGAGACAGGGCTAGCACAGATACGCAGTATTTT
clone_size: few
v_call: TRBV6-6
d_call: TRBD1
j_call: TRBJ2-3

cdr3_aa: CASTRGPQNTGELFF
cdr3_nt: TGTGCCAGCACGCGGGGGCCGCAGAACACCGGGGAGCTGTTTTTT
clone_size: -
v_call: TRBV9
d_call: -
j_call: TRBJ2-2

cdr3_aa: CASSRVNTEAFF
cdr3_nt: TGTGCCAGTAGTCGGGTGAACACTGAAGCTTTCTTT
clone_size: -
v_call: TRBV19
d_call: -
j_call: TRBJ1-1

cdr3_aa: CASSTTKRVTGYTF
cdr3_nt: TGTGCCAGTAGTACTACGAAGAGGGTCACTGGCTACACCTTC
clone_size: -
v_call: TRBV19
d_call: -
j_call: TRBJ1-2

cdr3_aa: CASSQNSGGWRNYGYTF
cdr3_nt: TGTGCCAGCAGCCAAAATTCCGGCGGATGGAGAAACTATGGCTACACCTTC
clone_size: -
v_call: TRBV14
d_call: -
j_call: TRBJ1-2

cdr3_aa: CAFRGLGRVRQETQYF
cdr3_nt: TGTGCCTTCAGGGGTCTGGGTCGCGTCCGCCAAGAGACCCAGTACTTC
clone_size: once
v_call: TRBV30
d_call: -
j_call: TRBJ2-5

cdr3_aa: CASSPFETNMNTEAFF
cdr3_nt: TGTGCCAGCTCACCCTTTGAAACCAACATGAACACTGAAGCTTTCTTT
clone_size: once
v_call: TRBV18
d_call: -
j_call: TRBJ1-1

cdr3_aa: CASSLTGLGRANSPLHF
cdr3_nt: TGCGCCAGCAGCTTGACCGGGCTTGGCAGGGCTAATTCACCCCTCCACTTT
clone_size: -
v_call: TRBV5-1
d_call: -
j_call: TRBJ1-6

cdr3_aa: CASSIFLQGARVRGNEQFF
cdr3_nt: TGTGCCAGTAGTATTTTTCTACAGGGGGCGCGGGTGAGGGGCAATGAGCAGTTCTTC
clone_size: -
v_call: TRBV19
d_call: TRBD1
j_call: TRBJ2-1

cdr3_aa: CASSLRQGRSEQYF
cdr3_nt: TGTGCCAGCAGCCTGAGACAGGGGCGCTCCGAGCAGTACTTC
clone_size: -
v_call: TRBV7-2
d_call: TRBD1
j_call: TRBJ2-7